This T cell receptor beta chain was recovered during a study of T cell responses to AZD1222 COVID-19 vaccine. About the research overall: Pooling covered second doses at about 4 or about 12 weeks.

The trim removed 5 bases at V and 0 bases at J, leaving 5 bases unmatched. From germline, CDR1 is SNHLY and CDR2 FYNNEI. The CDR3 is 15 residues long. This clone was found once. Profiled with immunoSEQ multiplex PCR; TCRdb holds only in-frame clones, not every one. This sample has 170,000 or so clones, with 90% found just once. The V gene is TRBV2, the J gene TRBJ2-7; 9 bases map to TRBD1. Sequencing was performed on peripheral blood, taken on day 0 of AZD1222 vaccination. This clonotype originated in an adult in good health. CDR3 amino acids: CASSRDRAYSYEQYF. In DNA form, the CDR3 reads TGTGCCAGCAGTCGGGACAGGGCCTACTCCTACGAGCAGTACTTC.